This T cell receptor (beta chain) stems from a study of CD8 T cells in ankylosing spondylitis. Libraries of TCR beta came from quantitative 5'-RACE with molecular barcodes. MiXCR, run by TCRdb on the 5' RACE reads, gives a single entry per CDR3 protein. The sample contains roughly 90,000 distinct CDR3 sequences, about 8.3% of which appear only once. General study points: Disease-linked clones bore a CD8+ phenotype, appearing relatively rarely in peripheral blood. Some of these motif variants have turned up before, in reports on reactive arthritis synovial fluid and blood. The study looked at matched synovial fluid samples from ankylosing spondylitis patients. Disease-linked clones were reported to be significantly enriched there. Typical of ankylosing spondylitis blood, it appeared, was a TCR beta motif of 7 or 8 highly homologous variants.

The CDR3 consists of 14 residues. V was shortened by 4 bases and J by 8 bases, with 15 bases between the two germline ends. Germline V gives CDR1 SEHNR, CDR2 FQNEAQ (reference sequence). Many counts were recorded for this clonotype. Its specificity is not known. The gene calls are TRBV7-9 and TRBJ1-3; perhaps TRBD1 as D (6 bases). The source of this sequence is a male donor with ankylosing spondylitis. The specimen was blood, either unsorted or a sorted T cell fraction (not recorded which). CDR3 in amino acids: CASSSLGQRDTIYF. In DNA form, the CDR3 reads TGTGCCAGCAGCTCACTCGGACAGCGGGACACCATATATTTT.